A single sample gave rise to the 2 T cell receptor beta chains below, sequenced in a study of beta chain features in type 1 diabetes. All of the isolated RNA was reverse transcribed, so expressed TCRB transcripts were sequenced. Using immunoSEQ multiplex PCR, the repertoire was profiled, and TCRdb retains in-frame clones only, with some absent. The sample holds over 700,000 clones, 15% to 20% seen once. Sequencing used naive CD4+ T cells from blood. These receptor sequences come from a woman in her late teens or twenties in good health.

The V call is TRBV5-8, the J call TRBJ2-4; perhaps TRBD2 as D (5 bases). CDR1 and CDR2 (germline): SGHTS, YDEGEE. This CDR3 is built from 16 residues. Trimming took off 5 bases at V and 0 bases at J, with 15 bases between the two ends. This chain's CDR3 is CASRVIEGLAKNIQYF. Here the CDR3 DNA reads TGTGCCAGCAGGGTTATAGAGGGATTAGCCAAAAACATTCAGTACTTC.

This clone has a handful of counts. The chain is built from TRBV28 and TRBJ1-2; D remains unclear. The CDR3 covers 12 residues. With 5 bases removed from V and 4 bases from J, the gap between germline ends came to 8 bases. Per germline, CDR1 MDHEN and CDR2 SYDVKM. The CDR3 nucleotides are TGTGCCAGCAGTCTACCACCCTATGGCTACACCTTC. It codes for CASSLPPYGYTF.